The text below deals with one T cell receptor (beta chain). Its matching antigen is unknown. The data belong to a study of cytomegalovirus exposure and HLA in healthy donors. General observations from the study: With DRB1 most and HLA-C fewest, TCR association rates differed between HLA loci in a later analysis. Compared with the roughly 700-donor mean, an Asian-associated ancestry cluster reportedly had fewer N-insertions, according to a later analysis.

It was with 60 Vbeta and 13 Jbeta primers that the PCR ran. TCRdb's copy holds only in-frame clones and misses some; the assay was immunoSEQ multiplex PCR. The table includes approximately 150,000 clones, 80% detected once. This TCR came from a young man in good health and CMV-seronegative. Sample: PBMCs.

CDR3: CASSREGDIGDTQYF. CDR3 DNA sequence: TGTGCCAGCAGCCGGGAGGGAGATATAGGGGATACGCAGTATTTT. The chain combines TRBV4-2 with TRBJ2-3; 7 bases line up with TRBD2. V lost 4 bases, J lost 6 bases, and 10 bases stayed unmatched. The V gene's germline CDR1 is LGHNA and CDR2 YNFKEQ. The CDR3 is 15 residues long.